The subject of this entry is one TCR beta chain. The antigen remains unidentified. Germline V gene data show CDR1 as SGHNT and CDR2 as YYREEE (reference sequence). The CDR3 has 13 residues. The V end was cut by 4 bases, the J end by 0 bases, with 7 bases between. The entry originates in a study of cytomegalovirus exposure and HLA in healthy donors. General study results and limits: The study designated roughly 160 TCR beta chains cytomegalovirus-associated.

60 Vbeta and 13 Jbeta primers were used in PCR. Measured with immunoSEQ multiplex PCR; TCRdb has only the in-frame clones, and not every one. The data contain over 150,000 clones, more than 70% of them singletons. This TCR was recovered from a male donor in good health and CMV-seronegative. The rearrangement links TRBV5-4 to TRBJ1-2; the D is unclear. Sequences were obtained from PBMCs. In nucleotides, the CDR3 is TGTGCCAGCAGCCCCTTCGCTAACTATGGCTACACCTTC. This encodes CASSPFANYGYTF.